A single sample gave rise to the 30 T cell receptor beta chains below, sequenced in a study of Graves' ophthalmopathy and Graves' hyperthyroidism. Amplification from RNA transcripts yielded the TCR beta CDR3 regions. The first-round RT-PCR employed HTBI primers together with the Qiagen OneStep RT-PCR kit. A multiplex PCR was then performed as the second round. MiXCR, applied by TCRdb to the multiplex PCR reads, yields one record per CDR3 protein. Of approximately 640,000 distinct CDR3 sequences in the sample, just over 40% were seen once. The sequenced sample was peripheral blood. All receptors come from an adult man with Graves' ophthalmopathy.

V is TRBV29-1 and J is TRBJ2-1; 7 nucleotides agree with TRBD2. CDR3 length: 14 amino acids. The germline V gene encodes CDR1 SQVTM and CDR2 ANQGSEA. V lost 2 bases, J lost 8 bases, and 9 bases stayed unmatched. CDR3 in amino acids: CSVENWEGHDEQFF. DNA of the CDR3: TGCAGCGTTGAAAATTGGGAGGGCCACGATGAGCAGTTCTTC.

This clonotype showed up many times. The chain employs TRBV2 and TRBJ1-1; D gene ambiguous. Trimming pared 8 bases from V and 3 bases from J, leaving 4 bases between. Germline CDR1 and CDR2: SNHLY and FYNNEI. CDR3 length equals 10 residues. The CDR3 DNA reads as TGTGCCAGCTTCGACACTGAAGCTTTCTTT. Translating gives CASFDTEAFF.

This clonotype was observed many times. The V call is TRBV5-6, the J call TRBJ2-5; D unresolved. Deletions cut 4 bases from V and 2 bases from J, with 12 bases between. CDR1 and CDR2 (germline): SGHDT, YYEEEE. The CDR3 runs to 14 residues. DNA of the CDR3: TGTGCCAGCAGCATCCTTGGGTCTCAAGAGACCCAGTACTTC. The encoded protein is CASSILGSQETQYF.

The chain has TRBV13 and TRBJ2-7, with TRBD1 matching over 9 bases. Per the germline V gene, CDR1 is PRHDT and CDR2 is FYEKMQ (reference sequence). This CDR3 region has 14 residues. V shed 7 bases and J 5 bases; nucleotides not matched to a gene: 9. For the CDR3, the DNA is TGTGCCAGCAATCCGGGACAGGGTAGCGACGAGCAGTACTTC. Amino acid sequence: CASNPGQGSDEQYF. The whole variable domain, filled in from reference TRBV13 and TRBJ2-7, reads AAGVIQSPRHLIKEKRETATLKCYPIPRHDTVYWYQQGPGQDPQFLISFYEKMQSDKGSIPDRFSAQQFSDYHSELNMSSLELGDSALYFCASNPGQGSDEQYFGPGTRLTVT.

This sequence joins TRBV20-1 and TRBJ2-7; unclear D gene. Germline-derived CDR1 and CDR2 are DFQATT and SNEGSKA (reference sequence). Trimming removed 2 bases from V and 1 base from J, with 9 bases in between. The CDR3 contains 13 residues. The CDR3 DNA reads TGCAGTGCTAGACTAGGCCCATCCTACGAGCAGTACTTC. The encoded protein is CSARLGPSYEQYF.

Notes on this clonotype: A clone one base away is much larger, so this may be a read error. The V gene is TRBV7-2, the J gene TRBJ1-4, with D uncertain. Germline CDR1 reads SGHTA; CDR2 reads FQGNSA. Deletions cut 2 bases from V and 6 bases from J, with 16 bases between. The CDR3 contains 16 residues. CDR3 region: CASSLTSAGAHEKLFF. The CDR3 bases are TGTGCCAGCAGCTTAACTTCCGCAGGAGCCCATGAAAAACTGTTTTTT.

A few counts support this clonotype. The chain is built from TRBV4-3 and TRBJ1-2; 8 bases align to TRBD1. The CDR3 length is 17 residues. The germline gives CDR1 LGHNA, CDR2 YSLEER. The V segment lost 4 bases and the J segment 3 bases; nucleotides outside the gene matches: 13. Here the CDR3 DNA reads TGCGCCAGCAGCCTCCGGGACCCGAGACAGGGGTACTATGGCTACACCTTC. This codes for CASSLRDPRQGYYGYTF.

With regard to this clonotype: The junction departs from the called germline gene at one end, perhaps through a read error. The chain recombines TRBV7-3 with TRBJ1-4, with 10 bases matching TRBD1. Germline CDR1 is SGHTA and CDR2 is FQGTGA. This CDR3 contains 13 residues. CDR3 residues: CASSLGTGERLFF. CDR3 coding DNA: TGTGCCAGCAGCTTAGGGACAGGGGAAAGACTGTTTTTT.

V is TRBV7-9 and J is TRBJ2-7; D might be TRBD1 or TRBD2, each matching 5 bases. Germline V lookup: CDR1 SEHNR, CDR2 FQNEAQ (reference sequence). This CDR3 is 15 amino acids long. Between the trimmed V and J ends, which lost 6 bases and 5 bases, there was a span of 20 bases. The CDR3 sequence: CASSQDTGRLDEQYF. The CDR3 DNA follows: TGTGCCAGCAGTCAAGACACGGGACGACTTGACGAGCAGTACTTC.

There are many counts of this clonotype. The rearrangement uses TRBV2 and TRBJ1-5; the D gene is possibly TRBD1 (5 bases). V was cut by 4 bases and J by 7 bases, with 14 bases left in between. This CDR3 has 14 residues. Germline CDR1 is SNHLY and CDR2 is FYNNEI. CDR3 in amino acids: CASSAQGNGQPQHF. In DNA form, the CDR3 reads TGTGCCAGCAGTGCGCAGGGAAATGGACAGCCCCAGCATTTT.

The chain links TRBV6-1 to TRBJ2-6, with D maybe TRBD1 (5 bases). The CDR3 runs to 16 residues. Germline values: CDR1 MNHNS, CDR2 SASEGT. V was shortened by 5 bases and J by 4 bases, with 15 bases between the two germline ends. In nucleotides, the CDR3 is TGTGCCAGCAGTTACTCTGTGGGGCGAGGGGCCAACGTCCTGACTTTC. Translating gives CASSYSVGRGANVLTF.

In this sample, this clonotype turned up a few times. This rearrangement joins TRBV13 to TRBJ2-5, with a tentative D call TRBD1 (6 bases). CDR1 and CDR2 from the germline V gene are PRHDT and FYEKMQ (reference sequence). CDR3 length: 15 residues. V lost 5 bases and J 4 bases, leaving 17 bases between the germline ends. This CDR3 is CASSRAGVGGETQYF. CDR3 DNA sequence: TGTGCCAGCAGCCGAGCAGGTGTAGGGGGAGAGACCCAGTACTTC.

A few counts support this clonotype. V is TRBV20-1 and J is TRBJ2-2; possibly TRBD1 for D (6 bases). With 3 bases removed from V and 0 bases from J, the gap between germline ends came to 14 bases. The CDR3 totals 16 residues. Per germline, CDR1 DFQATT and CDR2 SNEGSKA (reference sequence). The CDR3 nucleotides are TGCAGTGCTAGTGACCCGGGACAAGCGAACACCGGGGAGCTGTTTTTT. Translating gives CSASDPGQANTGELFF.

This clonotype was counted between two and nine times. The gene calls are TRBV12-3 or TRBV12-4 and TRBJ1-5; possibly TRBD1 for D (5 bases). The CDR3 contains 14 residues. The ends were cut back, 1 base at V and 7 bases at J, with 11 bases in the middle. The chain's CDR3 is CASSLGREGQPQHF. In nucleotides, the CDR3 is TGTGCCAGCAGTTTAGGCAGGGAGGGACAGCCCCAGCATTTT.

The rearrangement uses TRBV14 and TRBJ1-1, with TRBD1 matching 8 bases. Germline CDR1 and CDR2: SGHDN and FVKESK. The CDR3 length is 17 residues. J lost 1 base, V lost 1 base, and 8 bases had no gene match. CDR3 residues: CASSQGAGGYSNTEAFF. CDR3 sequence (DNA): TGTGCCAGCAGCCAAGGGGCAGGGGGCTATTCGAACACTGAAGCTTTCTTT.

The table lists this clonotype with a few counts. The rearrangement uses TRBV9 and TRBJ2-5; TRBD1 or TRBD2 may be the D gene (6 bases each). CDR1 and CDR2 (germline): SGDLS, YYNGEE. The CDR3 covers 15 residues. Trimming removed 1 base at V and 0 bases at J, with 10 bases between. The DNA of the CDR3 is TGTGCCAGCAGCGTATGGGGGGCGGACCAAGAGACCCAGTACTTC. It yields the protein CASSVWGADQETQYF.

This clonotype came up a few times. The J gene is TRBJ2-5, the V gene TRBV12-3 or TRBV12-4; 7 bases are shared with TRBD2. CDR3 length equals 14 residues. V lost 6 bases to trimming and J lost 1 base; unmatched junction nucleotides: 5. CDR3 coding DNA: TGTGCCAGCAGGGAGGGACTAATCCAAGAGACCCAGTACTTC. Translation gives CASREGLIQETQYF.

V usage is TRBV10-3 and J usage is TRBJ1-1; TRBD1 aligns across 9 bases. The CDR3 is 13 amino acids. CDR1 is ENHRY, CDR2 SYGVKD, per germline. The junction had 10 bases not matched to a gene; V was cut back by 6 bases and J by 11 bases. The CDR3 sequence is CAIREGQGLMAFF. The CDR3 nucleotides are TGTGCCATCAGAGAGGGACAGGGCTTGATGGCTTTCTTT.

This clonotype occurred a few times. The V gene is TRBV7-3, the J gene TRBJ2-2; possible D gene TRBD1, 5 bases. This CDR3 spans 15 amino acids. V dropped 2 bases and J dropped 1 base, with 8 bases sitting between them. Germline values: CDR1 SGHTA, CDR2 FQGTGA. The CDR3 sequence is CASSLQGKNTGELFF. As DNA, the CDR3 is TGTGCCAGCAGCTTACAGGGCAAGAACACCGGGGAGCTGTTTTTT. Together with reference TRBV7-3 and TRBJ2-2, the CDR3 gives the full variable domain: GAGVSQTPSNKVTEKGKYVELRCDPISGHTALYWYRQSLGQGPEFLIYFQGTGAADDSGLPNDRFFAVRPEGSVSTLKIQRTERGDSAVYLCASSLQGKNTGELFFGEGSRLTVL.

The CDR3 spells CSSTRGRYGYTF. The DNA for the CDR3 is TGCAGCAGTACCCGGGGTCGCTATGGCTACACCTTC. The chain recombines TRBV29-1 with TRBJ1-2; unclear D gene. CDR1 and CDR2 (germline): SQVTM, ANQGSEA. The CDR3 runs 12 residues. Trimming removed 8 bases from V and 4 bases from J, with 14 bases in between.

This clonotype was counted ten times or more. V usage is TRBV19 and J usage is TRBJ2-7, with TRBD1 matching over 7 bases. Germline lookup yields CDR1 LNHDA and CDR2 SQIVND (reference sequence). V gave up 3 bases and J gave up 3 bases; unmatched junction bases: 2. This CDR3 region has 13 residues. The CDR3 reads CASSIGTVYEQYF. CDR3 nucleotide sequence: TGTGCCAGTAGTATCGGGACAGTCTACGAGCAGTACTTC. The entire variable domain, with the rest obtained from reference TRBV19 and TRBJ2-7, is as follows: DGGITQSPKYLFRKEGQNVTLSCEQNLNHDAMYWYRQDPGQGLRLIYYSQIVNDFQKGDIAEGYSVSREKKESFPLTVTSAQKNPTAFYLCASSIGTVYEQYFGPGTRLTVT.

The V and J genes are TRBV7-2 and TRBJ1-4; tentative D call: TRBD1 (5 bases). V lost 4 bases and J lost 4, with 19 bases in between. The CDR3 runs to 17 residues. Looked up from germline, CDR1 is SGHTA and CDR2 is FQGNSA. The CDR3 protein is CASSSPRRAGSNEKLFF. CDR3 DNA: TGTGCCAGCAGCTCTCCTCGCAGGGCAGGAAGTAATGAAAAACTGTTTTTT. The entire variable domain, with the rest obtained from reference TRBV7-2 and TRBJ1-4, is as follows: GAGVSQSPSNKVTEKGKDVELRCDPISGHTALYWYRQSLGQGLEFLIYFQGNSAPDKSGLPSDRFSAERTGGSVSTLTIQRTQQEDSAVYLCASSSPRRAGSNEKLFFGSGTQLSVL.

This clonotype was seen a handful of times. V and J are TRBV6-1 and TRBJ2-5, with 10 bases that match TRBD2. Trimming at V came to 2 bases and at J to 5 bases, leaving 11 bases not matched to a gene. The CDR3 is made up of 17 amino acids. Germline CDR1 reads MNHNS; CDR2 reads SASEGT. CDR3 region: CASSESIAGGRAETQYF. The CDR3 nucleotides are TGTGCCAGCAGTGAATCGATAGCGGGGGGCCGGGCGGAGACCCAGTACTTC.

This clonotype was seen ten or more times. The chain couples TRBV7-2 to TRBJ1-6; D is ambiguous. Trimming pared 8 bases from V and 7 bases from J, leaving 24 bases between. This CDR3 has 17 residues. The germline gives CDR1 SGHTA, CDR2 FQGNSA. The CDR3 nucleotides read TGTGCCAGCCACGGCGGGGATCAACTAATATTGAATTCACCCCTCCACTTT. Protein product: CASHGGDQLILNSPLHF.

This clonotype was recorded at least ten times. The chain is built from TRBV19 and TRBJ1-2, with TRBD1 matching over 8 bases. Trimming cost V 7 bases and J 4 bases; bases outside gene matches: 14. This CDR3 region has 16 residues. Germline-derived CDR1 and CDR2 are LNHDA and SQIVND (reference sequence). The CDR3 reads CASTLRSRDRSYGYTF. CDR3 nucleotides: TGTGCCAGTACATTGAGAAGCCGGGACAGGTCCTATGGCTACACCTTC.

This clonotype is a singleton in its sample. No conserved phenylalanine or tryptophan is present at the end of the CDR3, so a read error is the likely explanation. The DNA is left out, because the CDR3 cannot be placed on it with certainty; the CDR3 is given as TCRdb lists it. CDR3 residues: CASTPRGPS. The chain recombines TRBV2 with TRBJ1-3; the table's D call, TRBD1, has no DNA check behind it. The germline V gene has CDR1 SNHLY and CDR2 FYNNEI. 9 amino acids form the CDR3, both terminal residues included.

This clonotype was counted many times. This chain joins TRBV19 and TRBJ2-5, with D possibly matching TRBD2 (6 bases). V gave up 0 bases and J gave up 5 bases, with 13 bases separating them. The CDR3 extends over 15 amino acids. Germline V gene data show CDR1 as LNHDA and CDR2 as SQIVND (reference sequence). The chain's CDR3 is CASSIDRRLAETQYF. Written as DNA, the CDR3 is TGTGCCAGTAGTATAGATCGACGGCTAGCGGAGACCCAGTACTTC.

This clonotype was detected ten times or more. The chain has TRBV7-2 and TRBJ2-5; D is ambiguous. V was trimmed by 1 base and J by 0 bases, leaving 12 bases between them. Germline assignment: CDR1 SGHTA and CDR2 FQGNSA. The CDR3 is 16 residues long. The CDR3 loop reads CASSLVLTAYQETQYF. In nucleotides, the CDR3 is TGTGCCAGCAGCTTAGTGTTAACGGCATACCAAGAGACCCAGTACTTC.

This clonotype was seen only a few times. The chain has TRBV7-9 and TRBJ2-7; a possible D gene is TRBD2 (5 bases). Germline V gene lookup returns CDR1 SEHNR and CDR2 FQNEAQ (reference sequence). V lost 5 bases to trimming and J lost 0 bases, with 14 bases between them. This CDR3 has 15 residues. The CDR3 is CASSRGGVSSYEQYF. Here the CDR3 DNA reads TGTGCCAGCAGCCGAGGAGGCGTTTCCTCCTACGAGCAGTACTTC.

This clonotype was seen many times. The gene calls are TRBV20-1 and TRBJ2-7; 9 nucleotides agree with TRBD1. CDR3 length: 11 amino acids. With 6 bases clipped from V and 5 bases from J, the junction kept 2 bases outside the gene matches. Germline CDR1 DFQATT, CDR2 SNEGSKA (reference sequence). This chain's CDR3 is CSARDRDEQYF. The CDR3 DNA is TGCAGTGCCCGGGACAGGGACGAGCAGTACTTC.